These 13 T cell receptor beta chains were all obtained from the same sample, sequenced in a study of graft-versus-host responses after intestinal transplantation. Their antigens remain unidentified. The protocol was immunoSEQ multiplex PCR, while the TCRdb copy is restricted to in-frame clones and leaves out a portion. The table records about 39,000 clones, nearly 95% of them present only once. The specimen comprised unstimulated CD8+ T cells sorted from spleen or lymph node cells, sampled before transplant. Source of these receptors: a human donor who was the organ donor for an intestinal transplant.

The rearrangement joins TRBV6-1 to TRBJ1-1; 10 bases match TRBD1. The CDR3 is 14 residues long. Germline V CDR1 and CDR2: MNHNS, SASEGT. With V trimmed by 6 bases and J by 4 bases, 5 bases remained unmatched. The CDR3 sequence: CASSRQGAGTEAFF. The CDR3 DNA is TGTGCCAGCAGCCGACAGGGGGCGGGCACTGAAGCTTTCTTT.

A note on this clone: The same CDR3 also results from other DNA sequences found in this sample. The chain is built from TRBV11-3 and TRBJ1-1; 7 positions match TRBD1. V lost 5 bases, J lost 6 bases, and 18 bases stayed unmatched. There are 17 residues in the CDR3. The germline CDR1 and CDR2 sequences are SGHNT and YENEEA. DNA for the CDR3: TGTGCCAGCAGCGTCGTGTCGCAGGGACAGCTAAGCGCTGAAGCTTTCTTT. Amino acid sequence: CASSVVSQGQLSAEAFF. The complete variable domain, with remaining parts taken from reference TRBV11-3 and TRBJ1-1, reads EAGVVQSPRYKIIEKKQPVAFWCNPISGHNTLYWYLQNLGQGPELLIRYENEEAVDDSQLPKDRFSAERLKGVDSTLKIQPAELGDSAVYLCASSVVSQGQLSAEAFFGQGTRLTVV.

In DNA, the CDR3 is TGCGCCAGCAGCCAAGTGGTCGGATACGAGCAGTACTTC. Protein: CASSQVVGYEQYF. The chain couples TRBV4-1 to TRBJ2-7; no reliable D call. CDR1 and CDR2 from the germline V gene are MGHRA and YSYEKL. The CDR3 totals 13 residues. The ends were cut back, 1 base at V and 4 bases at J, with 8 bases in the middle.

The V gene is TRBV15, the J gene TRBJ2-5; D gene uncertain. The germline gives CDR1 LNHNV, CDR2 YYDKDF (reference sequence). The CDR3 is made up of 12 amino acids. V shed 5 bases and J shed 4 bases, with 8 bases lying between them. The CDR3 loop reads CATSPTLETQYF. The CDR3 nucleotides are TGTGCCACCAGCCCGACGTTAGAGACCCAGTACTTC.

The chain couples TRBV11-3 to TRBJ2-7, with D possibly TRBD1 on 6 matching bases. CDR3 length: 16 amino acids. Between the trimmed V and J ends, which lost 4 bases and 2 bases, there was a span of 18 bases. Germline CDR1 and CDR2: SGHNT and YENEEA. The CDR3 region is CASSSPQGGTPYEQYF. The DNA for the CDR3 is TGTGCCAGCAGCTCACCCCAAGGGGGAACTCCCTACGAGCAGTACTTC.

The V call is TRBV7-6, the J call TRBJ2-7; possibly TRBD1 for D (6 bases). The CDR3 is made up of 13 amino acids. V was clipped by 2 bases and J by 6 bases, with 11 bases between them. CDR1 is SGHVS and CDR2 is FNYEAQ in the germline V gene. The CDR3 DNA is TGTGCCAGCAGCTTAAACACAGGGCTCGAGCAGTACTTC. Translation: CASSLNTGLEQYF.

The chain combines TRBV28 with TRBJ1-5; 7 bases line up with TRBD1. Trimming removed 5 bases from V and 0 bases from J; junction bases left unmatched: 10. The CDR3 is made up of 17 amino acids. Germline CDR1 reads MDHEN; CDR2 reads SYDVKM. The CDR3 DNA sequence: TGTGCCAGCAGTCCCGGACAGGAGATATATAGCAATCAGCCCCAGCATTTT. Its protein product is CASSPGQEIYSNQPQHF. Filled out from reference TRBV28 and TRBJ1-5, the complete variable domain reads DVKVTQSSRYLVKRTGEKVFLECVQDMDHENMFWYRQDPGLGLRLIYFSYDVKMKEKGDIPEGYSVSREKKERFSLILESASTNQTSMYLCASSPGQEIYSNQPQHFGDGTRLSIL.

The CDR3 nucleotides read TGCGCCAGCAGCCAAGATCTCCTTCAGTCCTACACCTTC. It specifies CASSQDLLQSYTF. This chain connects TRBV4-1 to TRBJ1-2, with D hard to call. Germline CDR1 reads MGHRA; CDR2 reads YSYEKL. Trimming left V 0 bases short and J 10 bases short, with 12 bases between. This CDR3 is built from 13 residues.

J is TRBJ1-5 and V is TRBV28; 8 bases are a match to TRBD1. Losses at the gene ends were 5 bases for V and 6 bases for J; bases not matched to a gene: 6. CDR1 and CDR2 (germline): MDHEN, SYDVKM. The CDR3 is 14 residues long. CDR3 loop: CASSPYRGSQPQHF. CDR3 DNA: TGTGCCAGCAGTCCATACAGGGGGAGTCAGCCCCAGCATTTT.

This chain uses TRBV2 with TRBJ2-7, with 8 nucleotides matching TRBD1. Germline V lookup: CDR1 SNHLY, CDR2 FYNNEI. J gave up 1 base and V 4 bases, and 9 bases lay outside the gene matches. The CDR3 spans 16 residues. The CDR3 is CASSARYGTGSYEQYF. The CDR3 nucleotides read TGTGCCAGCAGTGCCCGGTACGGGACAGGATCCTACGAGCAGTACTTC.

The genes are TRBV30 and TRBJ2-5, with D tentatively TRBD1 (5 bases). In germline, CDR1 is GTSNPN, CDR2 SVGIG (reference sequence). V was cut by 0 bases and J by 5 bases, with 13 bases left in between. This CDR3 contains 14 residues. CDR3 protein: CAWSVVAGAETQYF. The CDR3 nucleotides read TGTGCCTGGAGTGTGGTAGCTGGGGCGGAGACCCAGTACTTC.

This rearrangement joins TRBV4-1 to TRBJ2-1, with 11 bases fitting TRBD2. Per the germline V gene, CDR1 is MGHRA and CDR2 is YSYEKL. The CDR3 is 17 residues long. J gave up 6 bases and V 2 bases, and 9 bases lay outside the gene matches. Here the CDR3 reads CASSQSYGTSGVNEQFF. The CDR3 DNA reads TGCGCCAGCAGCCAATCATACGGGACTAGCGGCGTCAATGAGCAGTTCTTC.

The CDR3 DNA sequence: TGTGCCAGCAGTGAAGCCGGACTAGCGGGGGGCCCCTTAGGGCAGTACTTC. Protein sequence: CASSEAGLAGGPLGQYF. The V and J genes are TRBV6-1 and TRBJ2-7, with 14 bases identical to TRBD2. Germline V gives CDR1 MNHNS, CDR2 SASEGT. Unmatched junction bases numbered 10, after V lost 0 bases and J lost 9 bases. The CDR3 contains 17 residues.